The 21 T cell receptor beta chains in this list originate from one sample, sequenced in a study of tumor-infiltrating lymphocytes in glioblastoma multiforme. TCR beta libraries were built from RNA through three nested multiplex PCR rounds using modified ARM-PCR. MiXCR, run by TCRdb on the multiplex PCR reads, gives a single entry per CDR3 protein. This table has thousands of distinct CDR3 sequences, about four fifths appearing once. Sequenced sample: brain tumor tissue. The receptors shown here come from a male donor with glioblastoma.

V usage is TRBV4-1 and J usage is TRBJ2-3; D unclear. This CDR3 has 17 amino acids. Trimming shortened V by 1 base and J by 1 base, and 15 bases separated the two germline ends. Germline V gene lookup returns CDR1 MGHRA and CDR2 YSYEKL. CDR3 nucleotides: TGCGCCAGCAGCCAAGTTCTTACCCGCTCTGGCACAGATACGCAGTATTTT. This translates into CASSQVLTRSGTDTQYF.

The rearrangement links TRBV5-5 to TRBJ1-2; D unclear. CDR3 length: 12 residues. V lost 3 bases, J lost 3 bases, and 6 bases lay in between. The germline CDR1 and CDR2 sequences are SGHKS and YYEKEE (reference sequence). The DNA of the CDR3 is TGTGCCAGCAGCTCACACCACTATGGCTACACCTTC. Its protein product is CASSSHHYGYTF.

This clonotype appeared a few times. The CDR3 sequence: CASSARTGGYTF. DNA of the CDR3: TGTGCCAGCAGTGCGAGGACGGGTGGCTACACCTTC. This sequence joins TRBV6-5 and TRBJ1-2; D gene ambiguous. The V end lost 5 bases, the J end lost 7 bases, and 11 bases lay between the germline ends. The CDR3 loop spans 12 amino acids. Germline V gene data show CDR1 as MNHEY and CDR2 as SVGAGI.

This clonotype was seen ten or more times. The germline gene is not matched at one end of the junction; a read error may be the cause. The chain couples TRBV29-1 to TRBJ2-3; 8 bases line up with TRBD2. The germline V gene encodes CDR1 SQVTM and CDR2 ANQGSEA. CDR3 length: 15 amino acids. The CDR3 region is CSVAQRERSTGTQYF. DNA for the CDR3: TGCAGCGTTGCCCAGCGGGAGAGGAGCACAGGTACGCAGTATTTT.

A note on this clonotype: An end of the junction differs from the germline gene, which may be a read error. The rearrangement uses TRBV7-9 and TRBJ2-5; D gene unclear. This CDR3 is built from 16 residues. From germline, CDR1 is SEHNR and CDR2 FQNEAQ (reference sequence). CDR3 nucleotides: TGTGCCAGCAGGAATACCTGGTCCCGGGCCCAAAAGACCCAGTACTTC. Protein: CASRNTWSRAQKTQYF.

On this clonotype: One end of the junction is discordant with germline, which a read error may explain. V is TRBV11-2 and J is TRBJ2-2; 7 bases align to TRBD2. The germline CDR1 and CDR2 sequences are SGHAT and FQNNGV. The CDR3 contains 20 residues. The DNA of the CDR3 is TGTGCCAGCACCCCCTTAGTCGGCCAAGGGCTAGCGGTAAACACCGGGGTGCTGTTTTTT. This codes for CASTPLVGQGLAVNTGVLFF.

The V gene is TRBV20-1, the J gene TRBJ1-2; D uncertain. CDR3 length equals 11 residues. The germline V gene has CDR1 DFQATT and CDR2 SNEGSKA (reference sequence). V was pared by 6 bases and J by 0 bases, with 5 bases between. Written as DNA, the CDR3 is TGCAGTGCCCCGACTAACTATGGCTACACCTTC. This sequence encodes CSAPTNYGYTF.

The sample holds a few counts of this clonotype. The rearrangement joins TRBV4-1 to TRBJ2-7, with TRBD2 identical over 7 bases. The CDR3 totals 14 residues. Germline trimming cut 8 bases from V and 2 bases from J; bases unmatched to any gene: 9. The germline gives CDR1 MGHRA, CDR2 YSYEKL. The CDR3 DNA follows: TGCGCCAGCGGCTCAGGAACTAGCGCCTACGAGCAGTACTTC. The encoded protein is CASGSGTSAYEQYF.

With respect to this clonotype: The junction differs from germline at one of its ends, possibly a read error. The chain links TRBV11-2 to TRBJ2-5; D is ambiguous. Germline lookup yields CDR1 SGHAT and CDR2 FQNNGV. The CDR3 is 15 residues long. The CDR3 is CVGSLVVGLQEIQYF. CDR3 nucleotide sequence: TGTGTCGGCAGCTTAGTTGTGGGCTTGCAAGAGATCCAGTACTTC.

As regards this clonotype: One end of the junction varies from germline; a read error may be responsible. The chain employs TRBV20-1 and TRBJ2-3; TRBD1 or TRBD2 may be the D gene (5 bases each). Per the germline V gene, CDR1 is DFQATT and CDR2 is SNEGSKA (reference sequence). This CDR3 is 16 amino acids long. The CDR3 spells CSACELAIWGTGTQYF. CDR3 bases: TGCAGTGCATGTGAGCTAGCCATTTGGGGCACAGGTACGCAGTATTTT.

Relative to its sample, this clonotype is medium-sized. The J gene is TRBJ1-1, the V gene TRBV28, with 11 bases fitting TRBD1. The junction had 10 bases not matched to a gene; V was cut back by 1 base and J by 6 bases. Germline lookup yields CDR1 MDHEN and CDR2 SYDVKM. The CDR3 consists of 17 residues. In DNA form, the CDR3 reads TGTGCCAGCAGTTTATCCCCTCTGGGACAGGGGGTAGCTGAAGCTTTCTTT. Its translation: CASSLSPLGQGVAEAFF. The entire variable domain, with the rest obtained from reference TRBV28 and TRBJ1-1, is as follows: DVKVTQSSRYLVKRTGEKVFLECVQDMDHENMFWYRQDPGLGLRLIYFSYDVKMKEKGDIPEGYSVSREKKERFSLILESASTNQTSMYLCASSLSPLGQGVAEAFFGQGTRLTVV.

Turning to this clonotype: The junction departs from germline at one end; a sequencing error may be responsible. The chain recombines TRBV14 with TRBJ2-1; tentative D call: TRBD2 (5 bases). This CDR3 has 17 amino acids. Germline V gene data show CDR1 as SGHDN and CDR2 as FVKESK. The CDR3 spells CAISQDTRLAFFNEQFF. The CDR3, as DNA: TGTGCCATCAGCCAAGATACTCGGCTAGCATTTTTTAATGAGCAATTCTTC.

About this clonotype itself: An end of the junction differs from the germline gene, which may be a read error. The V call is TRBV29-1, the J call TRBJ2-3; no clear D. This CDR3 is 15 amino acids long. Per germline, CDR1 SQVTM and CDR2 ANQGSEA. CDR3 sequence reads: CSVEDLWVNTDTQYF. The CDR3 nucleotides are TGCAGCGTTGAAGATCTTTGGGTGAACACAGATACGCAATATTTT.

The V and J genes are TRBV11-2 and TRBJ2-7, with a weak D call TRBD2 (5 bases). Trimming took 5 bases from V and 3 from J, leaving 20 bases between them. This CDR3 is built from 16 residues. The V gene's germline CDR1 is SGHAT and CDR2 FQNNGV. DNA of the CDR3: TGTGCCAGCAGCACTGGAAGCGGTACGTTCTACTACGAGCAGTACTTC. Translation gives CASSTGSGTFYYEQYF.

The CDR3 sequence is CASSITVRGHSSNEQFF. The CDR3 coding sequence is TGTGCCAGCAGCATAACAGTAAGGGGGCATTCGAGCAATGAGCAGTTCTTC. V usage is TRBV11-2 and J usage is TRBJ2-1, with 7 nucleotides matching TRBD1. Per the germline V gene, CDR1 is SGHAT and CDR2 is FQNNGV. The CDR3 consists of 17 residues. V lost 5 bases to trimming and J lost 6 bases; unmatched junction nucleotides: 16.

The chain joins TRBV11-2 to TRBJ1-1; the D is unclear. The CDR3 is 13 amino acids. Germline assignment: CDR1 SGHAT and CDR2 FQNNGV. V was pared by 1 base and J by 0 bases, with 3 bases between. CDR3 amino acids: CASSLGLNTEAFF. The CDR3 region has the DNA TGTGCCAGCAGCTTAGGACTGAACACTGAAGCTTTCTTT. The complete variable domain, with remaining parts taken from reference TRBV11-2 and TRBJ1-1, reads EAGVAQSPRYKIIEKRQSVAFWCNPISGHATLYWYQQILGQGPKLLIQFQNNGVVDDSQLPKDRFSAERLKGVDSTLKIQPAKLEDSAVYLCASSLGLNTEAFFGQGTRLTVV.

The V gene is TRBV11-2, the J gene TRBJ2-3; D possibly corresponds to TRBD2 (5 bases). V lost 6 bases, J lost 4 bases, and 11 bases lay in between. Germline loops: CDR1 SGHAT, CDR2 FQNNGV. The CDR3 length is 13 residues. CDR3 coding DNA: TGTGCCAGCAGGTCCCCGGGATCAGATACGCAGTATTTT. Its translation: CASRSPGSDTQYF. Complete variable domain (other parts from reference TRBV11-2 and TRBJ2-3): EAGVAQSPRYKIIEKRQSVAFWCNPISGHATLYWYQQILGQGPKLLIQFQNNGVVDDSQLPKDRFSAERLKGVDSTLKIQPAKLEDSAVYLCASRSPGSDTQYFGPGTRLTVL.

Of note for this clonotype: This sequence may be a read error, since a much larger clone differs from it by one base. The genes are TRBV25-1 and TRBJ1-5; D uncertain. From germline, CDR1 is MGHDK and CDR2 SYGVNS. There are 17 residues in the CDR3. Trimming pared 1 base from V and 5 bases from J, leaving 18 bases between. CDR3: CASSESRWGELDQPQHF. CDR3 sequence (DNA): TGTGCCAGCAGTGAATCGCGATGGGGAGAGTTGGATCAGCCCCAGCATTTT.

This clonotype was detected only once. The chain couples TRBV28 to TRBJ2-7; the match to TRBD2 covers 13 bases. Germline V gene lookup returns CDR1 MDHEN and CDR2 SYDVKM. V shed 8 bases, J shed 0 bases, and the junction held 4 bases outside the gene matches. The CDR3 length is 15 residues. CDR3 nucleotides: TGTGCCAGCGGGGGACTAGCGGGACACTCCTACGAGCAGTACTTC. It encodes CASGGLAGHSYEQYF. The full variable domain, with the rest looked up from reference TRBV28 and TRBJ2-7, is DVKVTQSSRYLVKRTGEKVFLECVQDMDHENMFWYRQDPGLGLRLIYFSYDVKMKEKGDIPEGYSVSREKKERFSLILESASTNQTSMYLCASGGLAGHSYEQYFGPGTRLTVT.

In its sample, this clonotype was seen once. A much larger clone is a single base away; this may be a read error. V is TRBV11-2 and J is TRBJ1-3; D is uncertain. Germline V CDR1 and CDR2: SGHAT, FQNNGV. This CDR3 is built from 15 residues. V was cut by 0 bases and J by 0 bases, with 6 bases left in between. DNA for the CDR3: TGTGCCAGCAGCTTAGACATATACTCTGGAAACACCATATATTTT. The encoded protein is CASSLDIYSGNTIYF.

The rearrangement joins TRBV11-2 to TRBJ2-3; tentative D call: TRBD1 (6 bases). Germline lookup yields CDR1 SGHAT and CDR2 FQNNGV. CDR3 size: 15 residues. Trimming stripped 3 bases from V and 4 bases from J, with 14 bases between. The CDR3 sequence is CASSFGGRDADTQYF. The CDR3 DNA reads TGTGCCAGCAGCTTTGGGGGCAGGGACGCAGATACGCAGTATTTT.